This entry concerns a single T cell receptor beta chain. Its antigen remains unidentified. CDR1 SGHTA and CDR2 FQGNSA come from the germline V gene. The CDR3 extends over 14 amino acids. V was cut by 0 bases and J by 3 bases, with 6 bases left in between. This sample is part of a study of CD8 T cells in ankylosing spondylitis. General study points: Enrichment of disease-linked clones was reportedly significant in matched ankylosing spondylitis synovial fluid. In the blood and synovial fluid of reactive arthritis, some motif variants had been previously reported. Ankylosing spondylitis blood appeared to carry a characteristic TCR beta motif of several highly homologous variants.

MiXCR, run by TCRdb on the 5' RACE reads, gives a single entry per CDR3 protein. Of around 490,000 distinct CDR3 sequences listed, over 4% are singletons. This TCR came from a male donor with ankylosing spondylitis. The sequencing sample was made of blood, either unsorted or a sorted T cell fraction (not recorded which). J is TRBJ2-1 and V is TRBV7-2, with D unresolved. In DNA, the CDR3 is TGTGCCAGCAGCTTAGCAGAAGTCTACAATGAGCAGTTCTTC. It yields the protein CASSLAEVYNEQFF. The full variable domain, completed using reference TRBV7-2 and TRBJ2-1, is GAGVSQSPSNKVTEKGKDVELRCDPISGHTALYWYRQSLGQGLEFLIYFQGNSAPDKSGLPSDRFSAERTGGSVSTLTIQRTQQEDSAVYLCASSLAEVYNEQFFGPGTRLTVL.